These 10 T cell receptor beta chains were all obtained from the same sample, sequenced in a study of regulatory T cells in long-lasting Graves disease. The TCR beta library used iRepertoire HTBI primers with Arm-PCR amplification of CDR3. TCRdb independently ran MiXCR on the multiplex PCR reads; one entry per CDR3 protein. The sample includes 400,000 to 500,000 distinct CDR3 sequences, 15% seen only once; the top ten take roughly a sixth. Time point of the sample: newly diagnosed GD, antithyroid drugs for less than 3 months. PBMC RNA was the source of the TCR library. The same sample was also studied in work on T cells in Graves' hyperthyroidism and ophthalmopathy.

The input for sequencing was peripheral blood mononuclear cells (PBMCs), taken at new diagnosis, from a patient treated with antithyroid drugs. The receptors shown here come from a woman in her 30s with Graves disease.

This clonotype was observed many times. V is TRBV3-1 and J is TRBJ2-7, with 7 bases aligning to TRBD1. CDR1 LGHDT and CDR2 YNNKEL come from the germline V gene (reference sequence). This CDR3 is 16 amino acids long. V lost 4 bases and J lost 2; bases outside the gene matches: 11. CDR3 DNA sequence: TGTGCCAGCAGCCCGATAACAGGGGAACTAACCTACGAGCAGTACTTC. This sequence encodes CASSPITGELTYEQYF.

This clonotype was found a few times. This rearrangement joins TRBV7-6 to TRBJ2-2, with 8 bases identical to TRBD2. The trim removed 1 base at V and 2 bases at J, leaving 18 bases unmatched. Germline CDR1 SGHVS, CDR2 FNYEAQ. CDR3 length equals 21 residues. The CDR3 bases are TGTGCCAGCAGCTTAGAAGGGGGGGATCCTCTACTAGCGGAAAACACCGGGGAGCTGTTTTTT. Protein product: CASSLEGGDPLLAENTGELFF.

This clonotype was seen repeatedly, ten times or more. The chain employs TRBV27 and TRBJ2-7; D is ambiguous. This CDR3 contains 14 residues. V was clipped by 6 bases and J by 0 bases, with 12 bases between them. CDR1 MNHEY and CDR2 SMNVEV come from the germline V gene (reference sequence). The CDR3, as DNA: TGTGCCAGCAGGCCCGACTCGAGCTCCTACGAGCAGTACTTC. Translating it yields CASRPDSSSYEQYF.

This clonotype was observed a few times. The chain couples TRBV20-1 to TRBJ2-1; no clear D gene. This CDR3 has 12 amino acids. Trimming cost V 7 bases and J 0 bases, with 7 bases left between them. In germline, CDR1 is DFQATT, CDR2 SNEGSKA (reference sequence). DNA of the CDR3: TGCAGTGTTAAGAGCTCCTACAATGAGCAGTTCTTC. It encodes CSVKSSYNEQFF.

This clonotype was counted only a few times. The rearrangement uses TRBV19 and TRBJ1-1; tentatively, D is TRBD1 (5 bases). V was shortened by 1 base and J by 10 bases, with 19 bases between the two germline ends. Germline-derived CDR1 and CDR2 are LNHDA and SQIVND (reference sequence). This CDR3 has 15 amino acids. The CDR3 coding sequence is TGTGCCAGTAGTATAGTAATTGGTGACAGTCTAGGAGCTTTCTTT. Translation gives CASSIVIGDSLGAFF.

CDR3 DNA: TGTGCCAGCAGCCAAGATGTGGGTCGGAACTCAGATACGCAGTATTTT. Translation gives CASSQDVGRNSDTQYF. The chain couples TRBV3-1 to TRBJ2-3; D remains unclear. The CDR3 is made up of 16 amino acids. V was shortened by 0 bases and J by 4 bases, with 14 bases between the two germline ends. Per germline, CDR1 LGHDT and CDR2 YNNKEL (reference sequence).

The table lists this clonotype with a few counts. The chain links TRBV11-3 to TRBJ2-2, with 7 bases identical to TRBD1. V was pared by 5 bases and J by 6 bases, with 6 bases of the junction left unmatched. CDR3 length equals 14 residues. CDR1 and CDR2 from the germline V gene are SGHNT and YENEEA. The CDR3 nucleotides are TGTGCCAGCAGCCCCCCGGGACAGCCCGGGGAGCTGTTTTTT. It yields the protein CASSPPGQPGELFF.

This clonotype occurred many times. J is TRBJ2-7 and V is TRBV15, with TRBD2 matching over 11 bases. Trimming at V came to 5 bases and at J to 0 bases, leaving 3 bases not matched to a gene. Germline CDR1 and CDR2: LNHNV and YYDKDF (reference sequence). CDR3 length equals 15 residues. The CDR3 loop reads CATSGGLADSYEQYF. CDR3 DNA sequence: TGTGCCACCAGCGGGGGACTAGCGGACTCCTACGAGCAGTACTTC.

V gene TRBV19 combines with J gene TRBJ1-2, with 10 bases matching TRBD1. CDR1 is LNHDA and CDR2 is SQIVND in the germline V gene (reference sequence). With V trimmed by 6 bases and J by 7 bases, 2 bases remained unmatched. There are 12 residues in the CDR3. Here the CDR3 reads CASRRTGGGYTF. DNA of the CDR3: TGTGCCAGTAGGAGGACAGGGGGTGGCTACACCTTC.

This clonotype occurred many times. The rearrangement uses TRBV11-3 and TRBJ1-1; 7 nucleotides line up with TRBD1. Trimming took 3 bases from V and 1 from J; bases not matched to a gene: 2. The germline V gene encodes CDR1 SGHNT and CDR2 YENEEA. This CDR3 region has 14 residues. This CDR3 reads CASSFRTGNTEAFF. CDR3 DNA: TGTGCCAGCAGCTTTCGGACAGGGAACACTGAAGCTTTCTTT.